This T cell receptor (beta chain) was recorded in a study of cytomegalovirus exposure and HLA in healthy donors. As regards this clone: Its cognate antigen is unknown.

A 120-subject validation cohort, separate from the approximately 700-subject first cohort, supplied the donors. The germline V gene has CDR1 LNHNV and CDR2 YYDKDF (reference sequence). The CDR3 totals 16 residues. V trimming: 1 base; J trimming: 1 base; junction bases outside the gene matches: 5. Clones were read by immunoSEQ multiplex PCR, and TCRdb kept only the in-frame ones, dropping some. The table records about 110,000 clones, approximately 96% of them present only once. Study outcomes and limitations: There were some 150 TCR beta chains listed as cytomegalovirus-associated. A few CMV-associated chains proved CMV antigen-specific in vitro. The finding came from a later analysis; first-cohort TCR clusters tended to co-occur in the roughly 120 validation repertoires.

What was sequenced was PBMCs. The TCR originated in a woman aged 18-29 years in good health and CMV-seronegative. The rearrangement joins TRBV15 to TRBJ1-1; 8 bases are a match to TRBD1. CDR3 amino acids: CATSRVTRGRNTEAFF. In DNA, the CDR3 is TGTGCCACCAGCAGAGTTACCAGGGGGCGGAACACTGAAGCTTTCTTT.